The 30 T cell receptor beta chains given below trace back to one sample, sequenced in a study of blood T cell repertoires in COVID-19. Sequencing used immunoSEQ multiplex PCR; TCRdb keeps in-frame clones, though not all of them. The data contain around 99,000 clones, 75% to 95% of them singletons. Input material: peripheral blood. The receptor set was obtained from a woman aged 30 to 39 with acute or convalescent COVID-19.

This chain links TRBV5-4 with TRBJ2-1, with 9 positions matching TRBD2. The CDR3 has 14 residues. In germline, CDR1 is SGHNT, CDR2 YYREEE (reference sequence). J lost 10 bases, V lost 0 bases, and 5 bases had no gene match. The CDR3 reads CASSLALAGKEQFF. In DNA form, the CDR3 reads TGTGCCAGCAGCTTGGCCCTAGCGGGGAAAGAGCAGTTCTTC.

The genes are TRBV7-9 and TRBJ2-7; TRBD1 matches at 7 bases. Trimming cost V 5 bases and J 3 bases; bases outside gene matches: 10. The length of the CDR3 is 15 residues. Germline V gene data show CDR1 as SEHNR and CDR2 as FQNEAQ (reference sequence). In DNA, the CDR3 is TGTGCCAGCAGCGCAAGGGACAGCGACAACTACGAGCAGTACTTC. Its protein product is CASSARDSDNYEQYF.

The CDR3 DNA sequence: TGCGCCAGCAGCCAAGATCTACAGTTGAACACCGGGGAGCTGTTTTTT. Translation: CASSQDLQLNTGELFF. V gene TRBV4-3 combines with J gene TRBJ2-2; D unclear. There are 16 residues in the CDR3. V was clipped by 0 bases and J by 1 base, with 9 bases between them. CDR1 is LGHNA and CDR2 is YSLEER in the germline V gene.

V and J are TRBV15 and TRBJ1-2; possible D gene TRBD1, 5 bases. CDR3 size: 13 residues. Germline CDR1 is LNHNV and CDR2 is YYDKDF (reference sequence). Trimming removed 6 bases at V and 7 bases at J, with 15 bases between. The DNA for the CDR3 is TGTGCCACCAGTTGGCAGGGATCCCGTGGCTACACCTTC. Translated: CATSWQGSRGYTF. The whole variable domain, filled in from reference TRBV15 and TRBJ1-2, reads DAMVIQNPRYQVTQFGKPVTLSCSQTLNHNVMYWYQQKSSQAPKLLFHYYDKDFNNEADTPDNFQSRRPNTSFCFLDIRSPGLGDTAMYLCATSWQGSRGYTFGSGTRLTVV.

The V and J genes are TRBV7-2 and TRBJ2-7; weak D call: TRBD2 (5 bases). Germline CDR1 SGHTA, CDR2 FQGNSA. The CDR3 loop spans 15 amino acids. V dropped 0 bases and J dropped 0 bases, with 9 bases sitting between them. The CDR3 nucleotides read TGTGCCAGCAGCTTAGCGCGCCGGGGCTCCTACGAGCAGTACTTC. Translated, it gives CASSLARRGSYEQYF.

The chain recombines TRBV4-1 with TRBJ1-5; 7 bases are a match to TRBD1. Germline assignment: CDR1 MGHRA and CDR2 YSYEKL. Germline trimming cut 3 bases from V and 4 bases from J; bases unmatched to any gene: 6. The CDR3 is 15 residues long. The CDR3 loop reads CASSHQGGLNQPQHF. The CDR3 DNA sequence: TGCGCCAGCAGCCACCAGGGGGGCCTTAATCAGCCCCAGCATTTT.

V gene TRBV5-4 combines with J gene TRBJ2-7; 8 bases are shared with TRBD2. Germline V gene lookup returns CDR1 SGHNT and CDR2 YYREEE (reference sequence). With V trimmed by 4 bases and J by 0 bases, 3 bases remained unmatched. This CDR3 is 14 amino acids long. CDR3 loop: CASSRGGPSYEQYF. The CDR3 DNA is TGTGCCAGCAGCCGGGGGGGGCCCTCCTACGAGCAGTACTTC.

The chain employs TRBV7-2 and TRBJ2-7, with TRBD2 matching 10 bases. The CDR3 has 14 residues. Trimming at V came to 5 bases and at J to 1 base, leaving 2 bases not matched to a gene. Germline V lookup: CDR1 SGHTA, CDR2 FQGNSA. For the CDR3, the DNA is TGTGCCAGCAGCCGGACTAGCGGATCCTACGAGCAGTACTTC. The encoded protein is CASSRTSGSYEQYF.

This chain connects TRBV7-2 to TRBJ1-2; D gene uncertain. The V gene's germline CDR1 is SGHTA and CDR2 FQGNSA. V lost 0 bases to trimming and J lost 7 bases, with 9 bases between them. This CDR3 region has 13 residues. As DNA, the CDR3 is TGTGCCAGCAGCTTAGCAGGGAGTGGTGGCTACACCTTC. It specifies CASSLAGSGGYTF. The full variable domain, completed using reference TRBV7-2 and TRBJ1-2, is GAGVSQSPSNKVTEKGKDVELRCDPISGHTALYWYRQSLGQGLEFLIYFQGNSAPDKSGLPSDRFSAERTGGSVSTLTIQRTQQEDSAVYLCASSLAGSGGYTFGSGTRLTVV.

The chain uses TRBV9 and TRBJ2-7, with D unresolved. CDR1 is SGDLS, CDR2 YYNGEE, per germline. The CDR3 runs to 14 residues. Trimming cost V 0 bases and J 0 bases, with 7 bases left between them. CDR3 sequence: CASSVDISSYEQYF. The CDR3 DNA is TGTGCCAGCAGCGTAGACATAAGCTCCTACGAGCAGTACTTC.

V is TRBV14 and J is TRBJ2-4; TRBD1 agrees at 9 bases. CDR1 is SGHDN and CDR2 is FVKESK in the germline V gene. The CDR3 contains 16 residues. The V segment lost 3 bases and the J segment 3 bases; nucleotides outside the gene matches: 6. The CDR3 here is CASSQGQDRGKNIQYF. For the CDR3, the DNA is TGTGCCAGCAGCCAGGGCCAGGACAGGGGCAAAAACATTCAGTACTTC.

The chain combines TRBV28 with TRBJ2-3; 9 bases match TRBD1. CDR1 MDHEN and CDR2 SYDVKM come from the germline V gene. V lost 2 bases to trimming and J lost 6 bases; unmatched junction nucleotides: 6. CDR3 length: 15 residues. For the CDR3, the DNA is TGTGCCAGCAGTTTACCACAGGGGGCATGGGATACGCAGTATTTT. Its protein is CASSLPQGAWDTQYF. Full variable domain (missing parts from reference TRBV28 and TRBJ2-3): DVKVTQSSRYLVKRTGEKVFLECVQDMDHENMFWYRQDPGLGLRLIYFSYDVKMKEKGDIPEGYSVSREKKERFSLILESASTNQTSMYLCASSLPQGAWDTQYFGPGTRLTVL.

The gene calls are TRBV12-3 or TRBV12-4 and TRBJ1-1; D is unresolved. The CDR3 extends over 12 amino acids. V was shortened by 3 bases and J by 9 bases, with 11 bases between the two germline ends. CDR3 DNA sequence: TGTGCCAGCAGTTTGGCGGGGAATAAAGCTTTCTTT. Encoded protein: CASSLAGNKAFF.

This rearrangement joins TRBV11-2 to TRBJ1-2; the D is unclear. The germline V and J ends were trimmed by 0 bases and 7 bases, with 6 bases remaining between them. The germline V gene has CDR1 SGHAT and CDR2 FQNNGV. CDR3 size: 12 residues. The CDR3 region is CASSLDLAGYTF. The DNA of the CDR3 is TGTGCCAGCAGCTTAGACTTGGCTGGCTACACCTTC.

A single count supports this clone. Mismatch with germline at one junction end may stem from a read error. This sequence joins TRBV10-3 and TRBJ1-1, with a possible D match to TRBD1 (5 bases). The CDR3 is 15 amino acids. Germline-derived CDR1 and CDR2 are ENHRY and SYGVKD. Here the CDR3 reads CAITNARAGNPEAFF. For the CDR3, the DNA is TGTGCCATCACGAACGCCAGGGCTGGGAACCCTGAAGCTTTCTTT.

The chain recombines TRBV5-6 with TRBJ1-1, with D uncertain. The CDR3 has 14 amino acids. Germline V gene data show CDR1 as SGHDT and CDR2 as YYEEEE. The V end was cut by 8 bases, the J end by 6 bases, with 20 bases between. CDR3 sequence: CASSLDSFSAEAFF. The DNA for the CDR3 is TGTGCCAGTTCCTTGGACTCCTTTTCCGCTGAAGCTTTCTTT. Together with reference TRBV5-6 and TRBJ1-1, the CDR3 gives the full variable domain: DAGVTQSPTHLIKTRGQQVTLRCSPKSGHDTVSWYQQALGQGPQFIFQYYEEEERQRGNFPDRFSGHQFPNYSSELNVNALLLGDSALYLCASSLDSFSAEAFFGQGTRLTVV.

The J gene is TRBJ1-1, the V gene TRBV11-2; D is possibly TRBD1 (6 bases). Germline-derived CDR1 and CDR2 are SGHAT and FQNNGV. The V end was cut by 5 bases, the J end by 5 bases, with 18 bases between. This CDR3 region has 15 residues. CDR3 DNA sequence: TGTGCCAGCAGCCGTCCCGGGACATTATTTACTGAAGCTTTCTTT. Translation: CASSRPGTLFTEAFF. Drawing the rest from reference TRBV11-2 and TRBJ1-1, the complete variable domain is EAGVAQSPRYKIIEKRQSVAFWCNPISGHATLYWYQQILGQGPKLLIQFQNNGVVDDSQLPKDRFSAERLKGVDSTLKIQPAKLEDSAVYLCASSRPGTLFTEAFFGQGTRLTVV.

The chain couples TRBV10-1 to TRBJ2-3, with 8 bases lining up with TRBD2. The CDR3 runs 15 residues. The V segment lost 3 bases and the J segment 5 bases; nucleotides outside the gene matches: 7. Germline V lookup: CDR1 WNHNN, CDR2 SYGVQD (reference sequence). The CDR3 loop is CASSDQRGNLDTQYF. The CDR3 nucleotides are TGCGCCAGCAGTGATCAGCGGGGGAATCTAGATACGCAGTATTTT.

CDR3 DNA sequence: TGTGCCAGCAGTTACACTCTCGGGACTAGCGGGAGGACAGATACGCAGTATTTT. The encoded protein is CASSYTLGTSGRTDTQYF. The chain joins TRBV6-2 or TRBV6-3 to TRBJ2-3; 15 bases line up with TRBD2. Losses at the gene ends were 2 bases for V and 3 bases for J; bases not matched to a gene: 6. From germline, CDR1 is MNHEY and CDR2 SVGEGT. CDR3 length: 18 residues.

The rearrangement uses TRBV2 and TRBJ2-1, with 11 nucleotides matching TRBD2. Germline CDR1 reads SNHLY; CDR2 reads FYNNEI. This CDR3 is built from 16 residues. Trimming removed 3 bases from V and 7 bases from J; junction bases left unmatched: 8. The CDR3 region has the DNA TGTGCCAGCAGTGAGGAGGCTAGCGGGAGGAGGAATGAGCAGTTCTTC. It specifies CASSEEASGRRNEQFF.

The chain combines TRBV29-1 with TRBJ1-1; tentative D call: TRBD1 (6 bases). With 3 bases removed from V and 1 base from J, the gap between germline ends came to 12 bases. Germline V lookup: CDR1 SQVTM, CDR2 ANQGSEA. This CDR3 contains 14 residues. The CDR3 spells CSVDFGGPNTEAFF. For the CDR3, the DNA is TGCAGCGTTGATTTCGGGGGGCCGAACACTGAAGCTTTCTTT.

This chain connects TRBV4-3 to TRBJ2-2; the match to TRBD2 covers 7 bases. The CDR3 has 17 amino acids. V shed 0 bases, J shed 4 bases, and the junction held 8 bases outside the gene matches. From germline, CDR1 is LGHNA and CDR2 YSLEER. This chain's CDR3 is CASSQDGARLATGELFF. The CDR3 region has the DNA TGCGCCAGCAGCCAAGATGGGGCCAGACTAGCCACCGGGGAGCTGTTTTTT.

V is TRBV4-3 and J is TRBJ1-1; D is perhaps TRBD1 (5 bases). From germline, CDR1 is LGHNA and CDR2 YSLEER. This CDR3 spans 16 amino acids. V was cut by 8 bases and J by 0 bases, with 19 bases left in between. This chain's CDR3 is CASRLALGEVNTEAFF. CDR3 coding DNA: TGCGCCAGCCGTCTGGCGTTAGGGGAAGTGAACACTGAAGCTTTCTTT.

J is TRBJ2-7 and V is TRBV7-9; TRBD2 agrees at 10 bases. This CDR3 comprises 15 residues. The ends lost 3 bases at V and 5 bases at J; junction bases unmatched: 7. The germline CDR1 and CDR2 sequences are SEHNR and FQNEAQ (reference sequence). This CDR3 reads CASSFFGTSENEQYF. DNA of the CDR3: TGTGCCAGCAGCTTTTTTGGGACTAGCGAGAACGAGCAGTACTTC.

The rearrangement joins TRBV28 to TRBJ1-5; 9 bases line up with TRBD1. CDR1 and CDR2 from the germline V gene are MDHEN and SYDVKM. The CDR3 loop spans 15 amino acids. The V segment lost 5 bases and the J segment 3 bases; nucleotides outside the gene matches: 5. Here the CDR3 DNA reads TGTGCCAGCAGTCCCCGGGACAGGGTCAATCAGCCCCAGCATTTT. It codes for CASSPRDRVNQPQHF.

The rearrangement joins TRBV10-1 to TRBJ2-1; tentatively, D is TRBD1 (6 bases). The V end was cut by 6 bases, the J end by 9 bases, with 15 bases between. Germline CDR1 reads WNHNN; CDR2 reads SYGVQD (reference sequence). The CDR3 extends over 13 amino acids. The CDR3 nucleotides read TGCGCCAGCAGCCCCGACAGGATGGCTGAGCAGTTCTTC. Translating it yields CASSPDRMAEQFF.

This sequence joins TRBV27 and TRBJ1-1, with a weak D call TRBD1 (5 bases). V lost 7 bases, J lost 4 bases, and 16 bases lay in between. CDR1 and CDR2 (germline): MNHEY, SMNVEV (reference sequence). The length of the CDR3 is 14 residues. The CDR3 bases are TGTGCCAGCACCTCCCTTCAGGGCACCACTGAAGCTTTCTTT. Its protein is CASTSLQGTTEAFF.

The gene calls are TRBV6-2 or TRBV6-3 and TRBJ1-2; perhaps TRBD1 as D (5 bases). In germline, CDR1 is MNHEY, CDR2 SVGEGT. V lost 0 bases to trimming and J lost 10 bases, with 9 bases between them. The CDR3 totals 12 residues. The CDR3 region is CASSYSVGLYTF. CDR3 in DNA: TGTGCCAGCAGTTACTCGGTGGGGCTCTACACCTTC.

This rearrangement joins TRBV3-1 (or the pseudogene TRBV3-2) to TRBJ1-4; D ambiguous. This CDR3 is built from 15 residues. Trimming removed 1 base at V and 4 bases at J, with 10 bases between. Per the germline V gene, CDR1 is LGHDT and CDR2 is YNNKEL (reference sequence). The CDR3 loop is CASSQVSGDNEKLFF. The DNA of the CDR3 is TGTGCCAGCAGCCAAGTATCCGGGGATAATGAAAAACTGTTTTTT.

V usage is TRBV13 and J usage is TRBJ1-4; no reliable D call. Deletions cut 5 bases from V and 4 bases from J, with 14 bases between. This CDR3 is 15 amino acids long. CDR1 and CDR2 (germline): PRHDT, FYEKMQ (reference sequence). The CDR3 coding sequence is TGTGCCAGCAGCGTCAACAGCCGCTTTAATGAAAAACTGTTTTTT. Translation gives CASSVNSRFNEKLFF.